This T cell receptor (beta chain) was captured by sequencing in a study of CXCR3-negative and CXCR3-positive naive CD8 T cells. Study outcomes and limitations: CXCR3-positive naive cells had TRB CDR3s that were more hydrophobic than CXCR3-negative naive cells had.

5' RACE with UMI labels generated the TRB cDNA libraries. With the 5' RACE reads reprocessed, TCRdb shows one record per CDR3 protein and no DNA. The sample's table shows approximately 66,000 distinct CDR3 sequences. CDR1 is SQVTM, CDR2 ANQGSEA, per germline. This CDR3 has 15 residues. Remarks on this clonotype: The antigen remains unidentified.

Naive CD8+ T cells showed CD45RO-CCR7+CD27+CD95-. V usage is TRBV29-1 and J usage is TRBJ2-3; absent DNA, TCRdb's TRBD1 call cannot be checked. The sequenced material came from naive CXCR3- CD8+ T cells from blood. Subset noted: CD45RO-CCR7+CD27+CD95- naive CD8+ T cells lacking CXCR3 (TNR3-). The sequence was obtained from a human donor in good health. Some clones in this sample may be carry-over from other donors' samples. The CDR3 reads CSVHPAGQGGDTQYF.